This T cell receptor (beta chain) was retrieved from a study of blood T cell repertoires in COVID-19. CDR3 length equals 13 residues. With 1 base removed from V and 5 bases from J, the gap between germline ends came to 9 bases. The germline CDR1 and CDR2 sequences are SNHLY and FYNNEI. TCRdb's table, derived via immunoSEQ multiplex PCR, lists solely in-frame clones and lacks some. The sample holds some 300,000 clones, approximately 89% seen once. The TCR comes from a woman aged 25 to 45 who had recovered from COVID-19. The material sequenced was peripheral blood. The chain couples TRBV2 to TRBJ2-7, with D unclear. The CDR3 DNA is TGTGCCAGCAGTGAAGGTATGGCTGACGAGCAGTACTTC. Its translation is CASSEGMADEQYF. The full variable domain, in which reference TRBV2 and TRBJ2-7 provide the parts outside the CDR3, is EPEVTQTPSHQVTQMGQEVILRCVPISNHLYFYWYRQILGQKVEFLVSFYNNEISEKSEIFDDQFSVERPDGSNFTLKIRSTKLEDSAMYFCASSEGMADEQYFGPGTRLTVT.